A selection of T cell receptor beta chains follows, all from one sample in a study of cytomegalovirus exposure and HLA in healthy donors. TCRdb keeps only in-frame clones here, not all; method: immunoSEQ multiplex PCR. The repertoire holds more than 95,000 clones, with about 78% as singletons. Specimen: PBMCs. All receptors derive from a man aged 25-40 years in good health and CMV-seronegative. Each CDR3 is given with its conserved first and last residue. The D gene is left open where the match is weak. Clone size is given for some rows only: seen once, a few or many times, or a class if the clone is expanded.

v_gene	d_gene	abundance	len	j_gene	CDR3aa	CDR3nt
TRBV11-2	.	.	18	TRBJ2-5	CASSWFGTDRTLEETQYF	TGTGCCAGCAGCTGGTTCGGAACCGACAGGACTTTGGAAGAGACCCAGTACTTC
TRBV25-1	TRBD1	few	14	TRBJ1-1	CASSEGQARTEAFF	TGTGCCAGCAGTGAAGGACAGGCGAGGACTGAAGCTTTCTTT
TRBV6-1	TRBD1	.	15	TRBJ2-2	CASSEGQGGTGELFF	TGTGCCAGCAGTGAAGGACAGGGGGGGACCGGGGAGCTGTTTTTT
TRBV28	TRBD2	.	15	TRBJ2-1	CASSSGGRILNEQFF	TGTGCCAGCAGTTCGGGCGGGAGAATTCTCAATGAGCAGTTCTTC
TRBV29-1	TRBD1	few	14	TRBJ2-7	CSVPGQGTLYEQYF	TGCAGCGTCCCCGGACAGGGAACCCTCTACGAGCAGTACTTC
TRBV11-2	.	once	14	TRBJ2-7	CASSADGGIYEQYF	TGTGCCAGCAGCGCCGACGGAGGGATCTACGAGCAGTACTTC
TRBV7-6	.	.	21	TRBJ2-1	CASSLAPVSYRGLPLAHEQFF	TGTGCCAGCAGCTTAGCGCCCGTGAGCTACAGGGGACTCCCCCTTGCCCATGAGCAGTTCTTC
TRBV5-1	TRBD1	.	15	TRBJ1-4	CASSVQTGANEKLFF	TGCGCCAGCAGCGTACAGACAGGGGCGAATGAAAAACTGTTCTTT
TRBV28	.	.	14	TRBJ2-3	CASSSPGGTDTQYF	TGTGCCAGCAGTTCCCCTGGCGGGACAGATACGCAGTATTTT
TRBV5-1	.	.	17	TRBJ2-6	CASSLSGGSSGANVLTF	TGCGCCAGCAGCTTGTCGGGGGGCAGCTCTGGGGCCAACGTCCTGACTTTC
TRBV27	.	few	16	TRBJ2-3	CASSSPGDKVTDTQYF	TGTGCCAGCAGCTCCCCAGGCGACAAGGTAACAGATACGCAGTATTTT
TRBV6-5	TRBD2	.	15	TRBJ2-5	CASSYTGGIQETQYF	TGTGCCAGCAGTTATACCGGGGGGATCCAAGAGACCCAGTACTTC
TRBV19	.	once	16	TRBJ2-7	CASSIDRIGGSYEQYF	TGTGCCAGTAGTATAGATCGTATAGGGGGTTCCTACGAGCAGTACTTC
TRBV28	TRBD1	once	13	TRBJ1-1	CASNKRDRGQAFF	TGTGCCAGCAACAAACGAGACAGGGGACAAGCTTTCTTT
TRBV19	.	once	15	TRBJ2-1	CASSIAGVSYNEQFF	TGTGCCAGTAGTATAGCAGGGGTTTCCTACAATGAGCAGTTCTTC
TRBV6-5	.	.	14	TRBJ1-6	CASSKQGSDSPLHF	TGTGCCAGCAGTAAACAGGGATCGGACTCACCCCTCCACTTT
TRBV7-9	.	.	15	TRBJ2-7	CASRGRTLKSYEQYF	TGTGCCAGCCGCGGTAGGACACTGAAATCCTACGAGCAGTACTTC
TRBV7-9	.	.	16	TRBJ1-1	CASSLTSRPLNTEAFF	TGTGCCAGCAGCTTAACGTCGAGGCCACTGAACACTGAAGCTTTCTTT
TRBV5-1	.	.	14	TRBJ1-1	CASSFEGMNTEAFF	TGCGCCAGCAGCTTCGAGGGAATGAACACTGAAGCTTTCTTT